This T cell receptor beta chain stems from a study of T cell changes during pregnancy in multiple sclerosis. Sequencing used immunoSEQ multiplex PCR; TCRdb keeps in-frame clones, though not all of them. In the table there are tens of thousands of clones, 85% to 95% of which are singletons. CDR3 length equals 15 residues. From germline, CDR1 is MNHEY and CDR2 SVGAGI. Trimming shortened V by 2 bases and J by 7 bases, and 15 bases separated the two germline ends. The source of this sequence is a female donor with multiple sclerosis, enrolled in a pregnancy study. Sequences were derived from CD4+ T cells from peripheral blood mononuclear cells, sampled in the third trimester of pregnancy. V is TRBV6-5 and J is TRBJ1-5; TRBD1 is a possible D gene (5 bases). This CDR3 reads CASSYGSGLGQPQHF. The CDR3 coding sequence is TGTGCCAGCAGTTACGGGTCAGGGTTAGGGCAGCCCCAGCATTTT.